A single T cell receptor beta chain is shown here with its context. Its antigen is undetermined. The data stem from a study of OX40 agonist ivuxolimab in advanced cancers. Study overall: Treatment of patients was with ivuxolimab, an agonistic anti-OX40 (CD134) antibody. Ivuxolimab was delivered to patients intravenously every 2 weeks at doses spanning 0.01 to 10 mg/kg. Study-level findings and limits: At 0.1 to 3.0 mg/kg and by week 6, clonal expansion occurred in CD4+ and CD8+ blood T cells. Among the lowest levels of clonal expansion were found in partial responders at 0.1-3.0 mg/kg.

Clones were read by immunoSEQ multiplex PCR, and TCRdb kept only the in-frame ones, dropping some. Among tens of thousands of clones listed, 80% to 90% were seen once. The CDR3 has 17 residues. Germline V lookup: CDR1 MDHEN, CDR2 SYDVKM. Trimming pared 3 bases from V and 2 bases from J, leaving 16 bases between. The receptor's source is an adult with an advanced solid tumor such as melanoma, head and neck, liver or kidney cancer. The sample was CD4+ or CD8+ T cells sorted from blood, taken in a trial of the OX40 agonist ivuxolimab. The chain is built from TRBV28 and TRBJ1-4; D is unclear. CDR3 sequence (DNA): TGTGCCAGCAGTTTTCTAGCTGGAGGATCGACTAATGAAAAACTGTTTTTT. As protein: CASSFLAGGSTNEKLFF.